This T cell receptor (beta chain) was recovered during a study of shared clonotypes between healthy human individuals. At the level of the study: Per donor, three plates held CD4 naive cells, three held CD4 memory, two held CD8 naive and one held CD8 memory.

As originally analysed: Owing to the provision of junction-only sequences devoid of quality scores by immunoSEQ, filtering differed. Assay used: immunoSEQ multiplex PCR; TCRdb lists only in-frame clones, some missing. V and J calls plus clone size are reproduced from that table; the DNA served to infer D and trimming. The data hold over a million clones, with more than 95% observed a single time. The germline V gene has CDR1 SGHRS and CDR2 YFSETQ. This CDR3 has 14 residues. With 1 base removed from V and 2 bases from J, the gap between germline ends came to 9 bases. The TCR was taken from a man aged 30 to 45 in good health. The source material was naive CD4+ T cells sorted from blood. The sample's subset: CD45RA+ positively selected. This chain joins TRBV5-1 and TRBJ2-5; unclear D gene. The chain's CDR3 is CASSLSWIQETQYF. DNA for the CDR3: TGCGCCAGCAGCTTGTCTTGGATTCAAGAGACCCAGTACTTC.